Detailed here is one TCR beta chain. This sample is drawn from a study of cytomegalovirus exposure and HLA in healthy donors. Study information: In an earlier analysis, 117 million unique TCR beta sequences were found from some 200 million T cells.

The germline V gene has CDR1 SGHTA and CDR2 FQGNSA. This CDR3 is 17 amino acids long. V lost 3 bases, J lost 3 bases, and 19 bases lay in between. Primers: 60 Vbeta forward and 13 Jbeta reverse. Produced via immunoSEQ multiplex PCR; TCRdb's table is partial and in-frame only. The sample includes over 150,000 clones, less than 80% seen only once; the top ten take around 2.3%. Donors sampled were nominally healthy, though unrecorded immune exposures were likely. The source is a man in his thirties or forties in good health and CMV-seronegative. The sample consisted of PBMCs. The genes are TRBV7-2 and TRBJ2-3; D may be TRBD2 (6 bases). The CDR3 sequence: CASSFRGAARGTDTQYF. The DNA of the CDR3 is TGTGCCAGCAGCTTCCGTGGGGCGGCCCGGGGGACAGATACGCAGTATTTT.